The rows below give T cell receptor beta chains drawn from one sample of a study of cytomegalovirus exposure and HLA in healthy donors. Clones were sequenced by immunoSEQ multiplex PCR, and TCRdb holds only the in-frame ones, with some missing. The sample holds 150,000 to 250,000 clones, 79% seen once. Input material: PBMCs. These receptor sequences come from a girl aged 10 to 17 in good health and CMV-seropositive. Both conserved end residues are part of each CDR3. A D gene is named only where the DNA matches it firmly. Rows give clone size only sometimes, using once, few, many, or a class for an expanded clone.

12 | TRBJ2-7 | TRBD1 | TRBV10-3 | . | TGTGCCATCACCCAGACAGGGAACGAGCAGTACTTC | CAITQTGNEQYF
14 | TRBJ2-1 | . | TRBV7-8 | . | TGTGCCAGCAGCTTAGGGACTACTTACAATGAGCAGTTCTTC | CASSLGTTYNEQFF
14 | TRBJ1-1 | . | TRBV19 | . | TGTGCCAGCCAAGGTCCGGGAGTGAACACTGAAGCTTTCTTT | CASQGPGVNTEAFF
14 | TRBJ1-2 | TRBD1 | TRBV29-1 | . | TGCAGCGTCCTAGGGACAGGGGGAGACTATGGCTACACCTTC | CSVLGTGGDYGYTF
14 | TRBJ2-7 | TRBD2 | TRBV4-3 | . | TGCGCCAGCAGCCAATACGGGGGGATCTACGAGCAGTACTTC | CASSQYGGIYEQYF
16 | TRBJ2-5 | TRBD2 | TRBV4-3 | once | TGCGCCAGCAGCCAAGAAACTAGCGGGGGACGAGAGACCCAGTACTTC | CASSQETSGGRETQYF
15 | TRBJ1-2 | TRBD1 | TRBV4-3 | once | TGCGCCAGCAGCCAAGGGGGACAGACCTTGTATGGCTACACCTTC | CASSQGGQTLYGYTF
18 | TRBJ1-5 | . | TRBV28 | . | TGTGCCAGCACCTCATTGGTTGGGAGGGGGAGCGGCAATCAGCCCCAGCATTTT | CASTSLVGRGSGNQPQHF
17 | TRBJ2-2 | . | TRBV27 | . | TGTGCCAGCACCCAGGGGATCGGACTTCTCAACACCGGGGAGCTGTTTTTT | CASTQGIGLLNTGELFF
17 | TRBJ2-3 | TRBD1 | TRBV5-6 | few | TGTGCCAGCAGCCACCTCCGGGACAGGGGGGCGACAGATACGCAGTATTTT | CASSHLRDRGATDTQYF
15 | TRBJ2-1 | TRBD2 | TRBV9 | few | TGTGCCAGCAGTACCCTTAGCGGGGGGGACAATGAGCAGTTCTTC | CASSTLSGGDNEQFF
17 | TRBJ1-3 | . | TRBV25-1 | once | TGTGCCAGCAGTGAATTTCAGGACAGTCGCGCTGGAAACACCATATATTTT | CASSEFQDSRAGNTIYF
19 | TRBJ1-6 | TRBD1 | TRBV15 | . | TGTGCCACCAGCAGAGATCAGAGGCCCGGGACAGGGGGATTTTCACCCCTCCACTTT | CATSRDQRPGTGGFSPLHF
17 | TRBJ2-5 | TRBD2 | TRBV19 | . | TGTGCCAGTAACCGTAACCCGACTAGCGGGGAGGCAGAGACCCAGTACTTC | CASNRNPTSGEAETQYF
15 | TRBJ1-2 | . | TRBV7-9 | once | TGTTCCAGCAGCTCCTCAGGGGCCGGTCTGGGTGGCTACACCTTC | CSSSSSGAGLGGYTF
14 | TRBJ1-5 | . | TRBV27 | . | TGTGCCAGCAGTTTACAGGGGCTGGATCAGCCCCAGCATTTT | CASSLQGLDQPQHF
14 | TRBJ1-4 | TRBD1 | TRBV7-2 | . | TGTGCCAGCAGCTCAGGGGGCACTAATGAAAAACTGTTTTTT | CASSSGGTNEKLFF
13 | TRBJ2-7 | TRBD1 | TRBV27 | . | TGTGCCACCTGCGGGCAGGGGGACCACGAGCAGTACTTC | CATCGQGDHEQYF
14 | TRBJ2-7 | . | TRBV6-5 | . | TGTGCCAGCAGTCCACAGGGCGGGCCCTACGAGCAGTACTTC | CASSPQGGPYEQYF
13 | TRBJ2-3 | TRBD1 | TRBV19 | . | TGTGCCAGTAGTTCAGGGGGCGCAGATACGCAGTATTTT | CASSSGGADTQYF
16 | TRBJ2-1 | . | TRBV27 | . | TGTGCCAGCAGTTTATCCGCGGGGGCCACTTACAATGAGCAGTTCTTC | CASSLSAGATYNEQFF
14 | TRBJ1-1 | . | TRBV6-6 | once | TGTGCCAGCAGACGCAGGGGCTGGAACACTGAAGCTTTCTTT | CASRRRGWNTEAFF
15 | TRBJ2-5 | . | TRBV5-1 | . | TGCGCCAGCAGCTTGGCCGGTGGGCCACAAGAGACCCAGTACTTC | CASSLAGGPQETQYF
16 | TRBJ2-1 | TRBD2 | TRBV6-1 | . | TGTGCCAGCAGTGAATGGGGACTAGCGGGGGGGAATGAGCAGTTCTTC | CASSEWGLAGGNEQFF
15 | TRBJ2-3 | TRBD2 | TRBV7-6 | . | TGTGCCAGCAGCTTTAGCGGGGGGGCTTCAGATACGCAGTATTTT | CASSFSGGASDTQYF
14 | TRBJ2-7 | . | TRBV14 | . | TGTGCCAGCAGCCGCTACGAGGACAGTTACGAGCAGTACTTC | CASSRYEDSYEQYF
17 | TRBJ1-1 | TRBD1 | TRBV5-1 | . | TGCGCCAGCAGCACCGACCTGGGACAGTCAATGAACACTGAAGCTTTCTTT | CASSTDLGQSMNTEAFF
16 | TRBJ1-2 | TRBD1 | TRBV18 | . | TGTGCCAGCTCACCACCCGGGACAGGGGATCACCGTGGCTACACCTTC | CASSPPGTGDHRGYTF
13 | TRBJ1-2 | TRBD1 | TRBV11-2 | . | TGTGCCAGCAGCCTCGACAGGGACTATGGCTACACCTTC | CASSLDRDYGYTF
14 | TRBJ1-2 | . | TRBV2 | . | TGTGCCAGCAGTGAACGCAGGAGGAAGGGTGGCTACACCTTC | CASSERRRKGGYTF
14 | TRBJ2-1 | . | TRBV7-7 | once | TGTGCCAGCAGCCTTCATCTATTGGGCTATGAGCAGTTCTTC | CASSLHLLGYEQFF
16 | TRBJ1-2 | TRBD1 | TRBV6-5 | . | TGTGCCAGCAGTTACCGGACAGGGCTAACTAACTATGGCTACACCTTC | CASSYRTGLTNYGYTF
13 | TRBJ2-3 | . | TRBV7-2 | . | TGTGCCAGCAGCTACAGTGCTACAGATACGCAGTATTTT | CASSYSATDTQYF
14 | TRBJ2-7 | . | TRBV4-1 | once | TGCGCCAGCAGCCAAGCTACAGCTTCCTACGAGCAGTACTTC | CASSQATASYEQYF
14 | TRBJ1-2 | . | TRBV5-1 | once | TGCGCCAGCAGCTTGAGCTTCGGGGAGACTGGCTACACCTTC | CASSLSFGETGYTF
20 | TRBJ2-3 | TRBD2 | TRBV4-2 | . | TGTGCCAGCAGCCAAGAGCCGGGACTAGCGGGGGGCCTTAGCACAGATACGCAGTATTTT | CASSQEPGLAGGLSTDTQYF
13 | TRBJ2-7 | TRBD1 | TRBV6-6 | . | TGTGCCAGCAGTCCGACAGGGCCCTACGAGCAGTACTTC | CASSPTGPYEQYF
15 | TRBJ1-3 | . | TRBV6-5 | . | TGTGCCAGCAGTTACCAGATGAGGGCTGGAAACACCATATATTTT | CASSYQMRAGNTIYF
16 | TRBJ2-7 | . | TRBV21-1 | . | TGTGCCAGCACCAACACTAGCGGGGGGTATACCTACGAGCAGTACTTC | CASTNTSGGYTYEQYF
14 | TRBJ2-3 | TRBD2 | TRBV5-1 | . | TGCGCCAGCAGCTTACCCGGGGGGGTAGATACGCAGTATTTT | CASSLPGGVDTQYF
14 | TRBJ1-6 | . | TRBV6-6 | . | TGTGCCAGCCGCAGGAGCGGTCTGGATTCACCCCTCCACTTT | CASRRSGLDSPLHF
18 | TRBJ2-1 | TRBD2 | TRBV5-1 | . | TGCGCCAGCAGCTCCCCCAGGGGGGGACTAGCGGGCTACAATGAGCAGTTCTTC | CASSSPRGGLAGYNEQFF
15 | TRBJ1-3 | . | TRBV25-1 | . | TGTGCCAGCAGCACCGGACAGATCGCTGGAAACACCATATATTTT | CASSTGQIAGNTIYF
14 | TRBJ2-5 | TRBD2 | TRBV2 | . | TGTGCCAGCATTGGCGGGGGGGTCGAAGAGACCCAGTACTTC | CASIGGGVEETQYF
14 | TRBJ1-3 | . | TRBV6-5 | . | TGTGCCAGCAGTACAGGGATCTCTGGAAACACCATATATTTT | CASSTGISGNTIYF
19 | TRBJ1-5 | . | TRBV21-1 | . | TGTGCCAGCAGCAAAGTAAAGGACAGGGGGCTGGTTGGCAATCAGCCCCAGCATTTT | CASSKVKDRGLVGNQPQHF
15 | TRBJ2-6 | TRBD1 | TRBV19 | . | TGTGCCAGTAGTAGGACAGGGGCTGGGGCCAACGTCCTGACTTTC | CASSRTGAGANVLTF
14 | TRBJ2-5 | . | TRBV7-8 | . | TGTGCCAGCAGCTCCGAGCGGAGCCAAGAGACCCAGTACTTC | CASSSERSQETQYF
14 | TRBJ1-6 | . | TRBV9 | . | TGTGCCAGCAGCCGAGACAGATATAATTCACCCCTCCACTTT | CASSRDRYNSPLHF
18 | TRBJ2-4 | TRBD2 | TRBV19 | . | TGTGCCAGTAGTACCGGGGAGGGCCACTCGCTAGCCAAAAACATTCAGTACTTC | CASSTGEGHSLAKNIQYF
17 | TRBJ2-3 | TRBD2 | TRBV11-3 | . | TGTGCCAGCAGCCCGGGACTAGCGGGGACCTTCACAGATACGCAGTATTTT | CASSPGLAGTFTDTQYF
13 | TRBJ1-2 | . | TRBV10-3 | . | TGTGCCATCAGTCCCGACAGAAACTATGGCTACACCTTC | CAISPDRNYGYTF
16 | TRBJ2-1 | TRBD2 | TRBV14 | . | TGTGCCAGCAGCCATGGGACTAGCGGGTTAGTAAATGAGCAGTTCTTC | CASSHGTSGLVNEQFF
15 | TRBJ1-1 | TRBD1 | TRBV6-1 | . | TGTGCCATCAGTGAAACAGGGGTCTTGAACACTGAAGCTTTCTTT | CAISETGVLNTEAFF
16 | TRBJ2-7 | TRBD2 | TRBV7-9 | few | TGTGCCAGCAGCTCTGGACTAGCGGGGGGTATATACGAGCAGTACTTC | CASSSGLAGGIYEQYF